The table lists the clone carrying this T cell receptor beta chain with a few counts. This sample stems from a study of shared clonotypes between healthy human individuals. Germline-derived CDR1 and CDR2 are GTSNPN and SVGIG (reference sequence). This CDR3 contains 13 residues. The V and J ends lost 2 bases and 8 bases respectively, with 15 bases between them. Clones were read by immunoSEQ multiplex PCR, and TCRdb kept only the in-frame ones, dropping some. Altogether 1 million to 1.2 million clones are present, 77% being singletons, with the ten largest covering about 0.89%. The chain recombines TRBV30 with TRBJ1-1, with D unresolved. The sequencing sample was made of memory CD4+ T cells from PBMCs. Subset described: CD45RA-negative fraction. The clonotype comes from a man younger than 35 in good health. Some clones in this sample may be carry-over from other donors' samples. CDR3 sequence (DNA): TGTGCCTGGAGTCCCCGGCCGGGCCGAGAAGCTTTCTTT. Its protein product is CAWSPRPGREAFF.